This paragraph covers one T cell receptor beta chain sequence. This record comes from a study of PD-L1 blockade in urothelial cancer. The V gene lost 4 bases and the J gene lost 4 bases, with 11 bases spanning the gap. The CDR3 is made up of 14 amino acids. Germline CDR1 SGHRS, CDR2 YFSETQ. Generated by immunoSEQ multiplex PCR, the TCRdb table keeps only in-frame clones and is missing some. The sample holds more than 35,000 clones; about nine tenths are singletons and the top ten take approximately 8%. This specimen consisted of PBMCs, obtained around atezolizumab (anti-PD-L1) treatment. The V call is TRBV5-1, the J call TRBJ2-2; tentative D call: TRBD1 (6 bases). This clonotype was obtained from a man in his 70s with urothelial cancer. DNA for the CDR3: TGCGCCAGCAGCATAGGACAGAGCACCGGGGAGCTGTTTTTT. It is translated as CASSIGQSTGELFF. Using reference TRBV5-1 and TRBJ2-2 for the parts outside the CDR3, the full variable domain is KAGVTQTPRYLIKTRGQQVTLSCSPISGHRSVSWYQQTPGQGLQFLFEYFSETQRNKGNFPGRFSGRQFSNSRSEMNVSTLELGDSALYLCASSIGQSTGELFFGEGSRLTVL.